This record looks at one T cell receptor beta chain sequence and its context. The sample comes from a study of blood T cell repertoires in COVID-19. Study in general: Acute-phase and convalescent COVID-19 samples originated in the United States, Italy and Spain. Nucleic acid was either cDNA or gDNA, and it came from T cells, B-cell-depleted T cells, or PBMCs.

In the original workflow: Amplification from reference gene primers served as the basis for estimated nucleated cell counts. Assay used: immunoSEQ multiplex PCR; TCRdb lists only in-frame clones, some missing. From that table come the V and J calls and clone size; the DNA was used to work out D and trimming. The profile shows fewer than 350,000 clones, around 90% of them singletons. Recruited during active infection, patients (from Seattle) were subsequently followed longitudinally. The sequence was collected from a woman aged 55-69 years with COVID-19, enrolled during active disease. Sequences were obtained from peripheral blood.

DNA for the CDR3: TGTGCCAGCAGTTTGGAGGCGGGGAGAATCTCTGGGGCCAACGTCCTGACTTTC. The encoded protein is CASSLEAGRISGANVLTF. The chain combines TRBV27 with TRBJ2-6, with D possibly matching TRBD2 (6 bases). V lost 3 bases to trimming and J lost 0 bases, with 15 bases between them. The CDR3 contains 18 residues. Germline CDR1 MNHEY, CDR2 SMNVEV (reference sequence).